A single TCR beta chain is shown here with its context. Its antigen is as yet unknown. This record comes from a study of blood T cells in healthy people across ages. Broader study findings: CMV status of donors was unknown, possibly confounding expanded clonotype changes.

Then a second PCR, running about 6 to 12 cycles, was carried out with a sample-barcoded 5' primer and a J-beta primer mix. In TCRdb, the 5' RACE reads were re-called with MiXCR into one record per CDR3 protein. The sample yields about 1.8 million distinct CDR3 sequences, about 50% seen once. The sequencing sample was made of blood. This clonotype was obtained from a woman between 40 and 50 years old in good health.

For the CDR3, the DNA is TGTGCCAGCAGTCCTCCCAGGGGTAAGGACTATGGCTACACCTTC. As protein: CASSPPRGKDYGYTF. The chain recombines TRBV6-5 with TRBJ1-2; a possible D gene is TRBD1 (6 bases). Germline CDR1 and CDR2: MNHEY and SVGAGI. The V end lost 5 bases, the J end lost 3 bases, and 16 bases lay between the germline ends. The CDR3 contains 15 residues.